This T cell receptor beta chain stems from a study of blood T cell repertoires in COVID-19. Germline CDR1 reads MNHEY; CDR2 reads SVGAGI. The CDR3 has 14 residues. The V and J ends lost 7 bases and 4 bases respectively, with 11 bases between them. Those enrolled in Seattle joined during active infection and were followed longitudinally afterward. The data were produced by immunoSEQ multiplex PCR, yet TCRdb's version contains in-frame clones alone and is incomplete. The sample lists roughly 130,000 clones, less than 90% occurring once. This clonotype originated in a man younger than 45 with COVID-19, enrolled during active disease. Sequencing input: peripheral blood. The chain is built from TRBV6-5 and TRBJ2-6; D uncertain. The DNA of the CDR3 is TGTGCCAGCAACCGACCGGAGGGGGCCAACGTCCTGACTTTC. It specifies CASNRPEGANVLTF.